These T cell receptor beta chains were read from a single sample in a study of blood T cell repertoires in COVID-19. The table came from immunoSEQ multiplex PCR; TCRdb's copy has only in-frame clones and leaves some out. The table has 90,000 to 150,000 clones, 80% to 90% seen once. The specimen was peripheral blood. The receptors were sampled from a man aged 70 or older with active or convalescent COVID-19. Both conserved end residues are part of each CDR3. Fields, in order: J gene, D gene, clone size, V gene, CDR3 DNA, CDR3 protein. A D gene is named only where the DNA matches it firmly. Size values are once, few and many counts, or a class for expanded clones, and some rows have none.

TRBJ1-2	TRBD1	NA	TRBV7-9	TGTGCCAGCAGCTTGGGGGGACTCCAGGGGGCGGATGGCTACACCTTC	CASSLGGLQGADGYTF
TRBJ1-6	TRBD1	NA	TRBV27	TGTGCCAGCAGTTTCGGGGCAGGGGGGACCCTCCACTTT	CASSFGAGGTLHF
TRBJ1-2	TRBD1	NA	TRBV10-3	TGTGCCATCAGTGAGGTCGGACAGGGGAATGGCTACACCTTC	CAISEVGQGNGYTF
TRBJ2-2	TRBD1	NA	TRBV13	TGTGCCAGCAGCTTAGGCCTTTTTCGGCAGGGGGCGATTATCGGGGAGCTGTTTTTT	CASSLGLFRQGAIIGELFF
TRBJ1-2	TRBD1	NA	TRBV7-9	TGTGCCAGCAGCCGGGAGACAGGGCAAGGCTACACCTTC	CASSRETGQGYTF
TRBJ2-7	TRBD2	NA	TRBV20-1	TGCAGTGCTAGTTTGGGGACTAGCGGCACCTACGAGCAGTACTTC	CSASLGTSGTYEQYF
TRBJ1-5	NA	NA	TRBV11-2	TGTGCCAGCAGCTTAGAATCCGGGTTCAATCAGCCCCAGCATTTT	CASSLESGFNQPQHF
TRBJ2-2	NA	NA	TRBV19	TGTGCCAGTAGTCTGGGCTCCCGTAACACCGGGGAGCTGTTTTTT	CASSLGSRNTGELFF
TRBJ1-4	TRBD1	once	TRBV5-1	TGCGCCAGCAGCTTAGGACAGGCCCAGCGGGAAAAACTGTTTTTT	CASSLGQAQREKLFF
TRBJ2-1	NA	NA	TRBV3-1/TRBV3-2	TGTGCCAGCAGCCCCGCGTTGGGGCCTTACAATGAGCAGTTCTTC	CASSPALGPYNEQFF
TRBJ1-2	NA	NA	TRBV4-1	TGCGCCAGCAGCCAGAGCCGTGCGGTAACTAACTATGGCTACACCTTC	CASSQSRAVTNYGYTF
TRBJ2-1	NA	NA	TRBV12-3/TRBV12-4	TGTGCCAGCAGTCCTCTAGCGCGTAATGAGCAGTTCTTC	CASSPLARNEQFF
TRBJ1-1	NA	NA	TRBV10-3	TGTGCCATCAGTGAGTCAAATCAGGGTAACCGGATCGAAGCTTTCTTT	CAISESNQGNRIEAFF
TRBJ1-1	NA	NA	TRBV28	TGTGCCAGCAGATTTAGCCAGGGCACTGAAGCTTTCTTT	CASRFSQGTEAFF
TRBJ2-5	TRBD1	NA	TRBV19	TGTGCCAGTAGAGGGACAGGCTCGGCGGAGACCCAGTACTTC	CASRGTGSAETQYF
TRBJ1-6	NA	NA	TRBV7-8	TGTGCCAGCAGTTACCCCCGGGTCGCATCCTCGAGCTCCTATAATTCACCCCTCCACTTT	CASSYPRVASSSSYNSPLHF
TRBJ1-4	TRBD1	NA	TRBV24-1	TGTGCCACCAGTAATCCGGGACAGGGAGGTGAAAAACTGTTTTTT	CATSNPGQGGEKLFF
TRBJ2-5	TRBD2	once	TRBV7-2	TGTGCCAGCAGCTTAGGGGGACTAGCGGGGGAGACCCAGTACTTC	CASSLGGLAGETQYF
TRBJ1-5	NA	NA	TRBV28	TGTGCCAGCAGTTTCAACTTGCAGGGTCGCAATCAGCCCCAGCATTTT	CASSFNLQGRNQPQHF
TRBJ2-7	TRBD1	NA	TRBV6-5	TGTGCCAGCAGTCAGGGGGCGAACGAGCAGTACTTC	CASSQGANEQYF
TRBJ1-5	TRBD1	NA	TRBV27	TGTGCCAGCAGTTTGTTCGGGACAGAGAATCAGCCCCAGCATTTT	CASSLFGTENQPQHF
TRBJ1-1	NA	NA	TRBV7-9	TGTGCCAGCACCGTTACGGGGGGGGCGACTGAAGCTTTCTTT	CASTVTGGATEAFF
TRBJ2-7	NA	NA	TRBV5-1	TGCGCCAGCAGCTCCATCTCATCGGGGGAGCAGTACTTC	CASSSISSGEQYF
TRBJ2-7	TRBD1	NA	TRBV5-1	TGCGCCAGCAGCTTGACAGGGGGCGGCGGCCGGGTGGGAGAGCAGTACTTC	CASSLTGGGGRVGEQYF
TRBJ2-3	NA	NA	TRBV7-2	TGTGCCAGCAGCCCCAGCCGGGGCACAGATACGCAGTATTTT	CASSPSRGTDTQYF
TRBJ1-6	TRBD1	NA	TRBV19	TGTGCCAGTACGGACAGGCGGGATTCACCCCTCCACTTT	CASTDRRDSPLHF
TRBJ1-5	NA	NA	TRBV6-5	TGTGCCAGCAGTTACTCGGGCGGGGCAGGCGGGCAGCCCCAGCATTTT	CASSYSGGAGGQPQHF
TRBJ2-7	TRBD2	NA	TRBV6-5	TGTGCCAGCAGCGGACTAGCGGATGACTACGAGCAGTACTTC	CASSGLADDYEQYF
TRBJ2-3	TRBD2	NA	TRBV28	TGTGCCAGCAGTTCGAGCGGGGCTAGCACAGATACGCAGTATTTT	CASSSSGASTDTQYF
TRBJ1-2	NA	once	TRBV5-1	TGCGCCAGCAGCCCGGACAACCCTCTAATCTATGGCTACACCTTC	CASSPDNPLIYGYTF
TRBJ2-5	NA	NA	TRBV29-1	TGCAGCGTTGATCCGTCTAGCAGGGAGACCCAGTACTTC	CSVDPSSRETQYF
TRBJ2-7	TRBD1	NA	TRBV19	TGTGCCAGTGGTGAAGTAGGGGACAGGGACTACGAGCAGTACTTC	CASGEVGDRDYEQYF
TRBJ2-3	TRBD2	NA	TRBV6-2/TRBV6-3	TGTGCCAGCAGTTACCCTTCCTCTAGCGGGAGGGGTCGCACAGATACGCAGTATTTT	CASSYPSSSGRGRTDTQYF
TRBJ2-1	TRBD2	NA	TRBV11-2	TGTGCCAGCAGCCCTGGACTAGTGAATGAGCAGTTCTTC	CASSPGLVNEQFF
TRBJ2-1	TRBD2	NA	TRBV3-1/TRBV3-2	TGTGCCAGCAGCCAAGGGATTAGCGGGGCGGGAGAGCAGTTCTTC	CASSQGISGAGEQFF
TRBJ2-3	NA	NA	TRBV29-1	TGCAGCGTTGTATGGGGGGGCCTGGCAGATACGCAGTATTTT	CSVVWGGLADTQYF
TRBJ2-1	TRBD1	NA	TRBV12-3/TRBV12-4	TGTGCCAGCAGTTTTAAGACAGGGAATGAGCAGTTCTTC	CASSFKTGNEQFF
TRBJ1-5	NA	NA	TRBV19	TGTGCCAGTAGTCTACAGGTTACGGGGCCCCAGCATTTT	CASSLQVTGPQHF
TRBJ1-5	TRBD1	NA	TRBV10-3	TGTGCCACCCAGACCGGGACAGGGGACAATCAGCCCCAGCATTTT	CATQTGTGDNQPQHF
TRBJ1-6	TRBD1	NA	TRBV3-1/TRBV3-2	TGTGCCAGCAGCCAAGAGCGACAGGGGGCTAATTCACCCCTCCACTTT	CASSQERQGANSPLHF